These 5 T cell receptor beta chains originate from one sample sequenced in a study of blood T cells in healthy people across ages. Next came a second PCR, run for about 7 to 12 cycles, which used a sample-barcoded 5' primer along with a J-beta primer mix. TCRdb reprocessed the 5' RACE reads via MiXCR and lists one record per CDR3 protein. Of about 1,400,000 distinct CDR3 sequences listed, about 43% were seen once; the top ten hold roughly 7.9%. The sequenced material came from blood. The origin of the receptors is a woman between 18 and 30 years old in good health.

This clonotype was detected only a few times. The CDR3 nucleotides are TGCAGCGTTGAAGGGGGGGCGAGGGACTACACCTTC. Residues: CSVEGGARDYTF. The J gene is TRBJ1-2, the V gene TRBV29-1; the D gene is possibly TRBD1 (6 bases). V dropped 1 base and J dropped 10 bases, with 13 bases sitting between them. Germline CDR1 SQVTM, CDR2 ANQGSEA. The CDR3 consists of 12 residues.

This chain connects TRBV12-3 or TRBV12-4 to TRBJ2-2; tentatively, D is TRBD1 (5 bases). CDR3 size: 16 residues. V was trimmed by 10 bases and J by 0 bases, leaving 18 bases between them. The CDR3 DNA reads as TGTGCCAACATCCCCTTAGGACAACCGAACACCGGGGAGCTGTTTTTT. This encodes CANIPLGQPNTGELFF.

The rearrangement joins TRBV3-1 to TRBJ2-1; either TRBD1 or TRBD2 may supply D (5 bases each). Germline CDR1 is LGHDT and CDR2 is YNNKEL (reference sequence). This CDR3 has 16 residues. The V gene lost 3 bases and the J gene lost 4 bases, with 16 bases spanning the gap. CDR3 amino acids: CASSHDGTAWYNEQFF. The CDR3 DNA reads as TGTGCCAGCAGCCATGACGGGACGGCTTGGTACAATGAGCAGTTCTTC.

This clonotype has more than one count but fewer than ten. The chain couples TRBV10-1 to TRBJ2-5; 9 nucleotides match TRBD2. The tail of the sequence fits TRBJ2-7 better, so the J call may be wrong. The germline V gene encodes CDR1 WNHNN and CDR2 SYGVQD (reference sequence). The CDR3 totals 13 residues. The CDR3 DNA sequence: TGCGCCAGCAGTGAGCGGACTAGCGACGAGCAGTACTTC. Translated: CASSERTSDEQYF.

The chain combines TRBV27 with TRBJ2-5; possible D gene TRBD1, 5 bases. Germline V CDR1 and CDR2: MNHEY, SMNVEV (reference sequence). The CDR3 totals 16 residues. The V end lost 1 base, the J end lost 1 base, and 13 bases lay between the germline ends. The CDR3 region is CASSLYTGNFQETQYF. The CDR3 DNA reads as TGTGCCAGCAGTTTATATACAGGAAACTTCCAAGAGACCCAGTACTTC.